This entry lists 15 T cell receptor beta chains sequenced from one sample in a study of response to subunit inactivated influenza vaccine. TCRdb ran MiXCR on the RT-PCR reads and lists one entry per CDR3 protein. Seen here are 550,000 to 800,000 distinct CDR3 sequences, approximately 14% observed once, and the top ten hold roughly 12%. The source was PBMCs from blood, collected 11 to 12 days after vaccination. These receptors were collected from a man over 45 who received an inactivated influenza vaccine.

The chain carries TRBV7-9 and TRBJ1-3; D is uncertain. CDR1 SEHNR and CDR2 FQNEAQ come from the germline V gene (reference sequence). The germline V and J ends were trimmed by 5 bases and 3 bases, with 14 bases remaining between them. The CDR3 has 15 amino acids. The CDR3 spells CASSASVGYGNTIYF. CDR3 DNA: TGTGCCAGCAGCGCAAGTGTGGGATATGGAAACACCATATATTTT.

This clonotype showed up many times. The chain recombines TRBV6-5 with TRBJ2-2; 11 nucleotides align to TRBD1. CDR3 length equals 17 residues. Unmatched junction bases numbered 8, after V lost 8 bases and J lost 0 bases. Germline CDR1 MNHEY, CDR2 SVGAGI. The CDR3 DNA reads as TGTGCCAGCTCACCGGGACAGGGGGTGGCGAACACCGGGGAGCTGTTTTTT. As protein: CASSPGQGVANTGELFF.

The chain carries TRBV28 and TRBJ2-7, with no clear D. The germline V gene encodes CDR1 MDHEN and CDR2 SYDVKM. There are 13 residues in the CDR3. Trimming removed 3 bases at V and 3 bases at J, with 9 bases between. CDR3 in DNA: TGTGCCAGCAGTTTCCGTCTACACTACGAGCAGTACTTC. This codes for CASSFRLHYEQYF. The variable domain in full, with the rest retrieved from reference TRBV28 and TRBJ2-7, is DVKVTQSSRYLVKRTGEKVFLECVQDMDHENMFWYRQDPGLGLRLIYFSYDVKMKEKGDIPEGYSVSREKKERFSLILESASTNQTSMYLCASSFRLHYEQYFGPGTRLTVT.

This clonotype showed up just a few times. The gene calls are TRBV24-1 and TRBJ2-5, with 11 bases lining up with TRBD2. Trimming took 4 bases from V and 5 from J; bases not matched to a gene: 5. The CDR3 runs 15 residues. CDR1 and CDR2 from the germline V gene are KGHDR and SFDVKD. The CDR3 loop is CATSEGGTSGETQYF. CDR3 DNA: TGTGCCACCAGTGAGGGCGGGACTAGCGGCGAGACCCAGTACTTC.

This clonotype was counted a few times. V and J are TRBV20-1 and TRBJ2-1; 11 bases align to TRBD2. The CDR3 is 14 residues long. CDR1 and CDR2 (germline): DFQATT, SNEGSKA (reference sequence). J gave up 9 bases and V 1 base, and 5 bases lay outside the gene matches. DNA of the CDR3: TGCAGTGCTAGAGGTAGCGGGGGGGCCGTTGAGCAGTTCTTC. Amino acids: CSARGSGGAVEQFF.

The sample holds many counts of this clonotype. V gene TRBV28 combines with J gene TRBJ2-1; D not certain. The CDR3 has 11 residues. V was clipped by 6 bases and J by 5 bases, with 5 bases between them. CDR1 is MDHEN and CDR2 is SYDVKM in the germline V gene. The CDR3 loop is CASRSNNEQFF. In nucleotides, the CDR3 is TGTGCCAGCAGATCAAACAATGAGCAGTTCTTC.

This clonotype was found a few times. V and J are TRBV7-9 and TRBJ2-7; 9 nucleotides agree with TRBD1. The germline gives CDR1 SEHNR, CDR2 FQNEAQ (reference sequence). The CDR3 has 13 amino acids. V shed 7 bases and J 5 bases; nucleotides not matched to a gene: 6. The CDR3 here is CASTGQGSHEQYF. CDR3 coding DNA: TGTGCCAGCACGGGACAGGGTAGCCACGAGCAGTACTTC. The full variable domain, its missing parts supplied by reference TRBV7-9 and TRBJ2-7, is DTGVSQNPRHKITKRGQNVTFRCDPISEHNRLYWYRQTLGQGPEFLTYFQNEAQLEKSRLLSDRFSAERPKGSFSTLEIQRTEQGDSAMYLCASTGQGSHEQYFGPGTRLTVT.

The V and J genes are TRBV14 and TRBJ1-1, with D tentatively TRBD1 (6 bases). Between the trimmed V and J ends, which lost 0 bases and 4 bases, there was a span of 12 bases. Germline values: CDR1 SGHDN, CDR2 FVKESK. This CDR3 has 15 amino acids. In nucleotides, the CDR3 is TGTGCCAGCAGCCAAGATCCAGGGGTGGTCACTGAAGCTTTCTTT. The encoded protein is CASSQDPGVVTEAFF.

In this sample, this clonotype turned up a few times. V usage is TRBV2 and J usage is TRBJ2-1; D unresolved. The CDR3 is 12 amino acids. V dropped 8 bases and J dropped 9 bases, with 14 bases sitting between them. The germline V gene has CDR1 SNHLY and CDR2 FYNNEI. The CDR3: CASHPIFGEQFF. The CDR3 nucleotides read TGTGCCAGCCATCCCATTTTTGGTGAGCAGTTCTTC.

This clonotype has ten or more counts. The gene calls are TRBV7-9 and TRBJ2-4; unclear D gene. V lost 5 bases, J lost 0 bases, and 11 bases lay in between. Germline V gene data show CDR1 as SEHNR and CDR2 as FQNEAQ (reference sequence). The CDR3 covers 15 residues. CDR3 amino acids: CASSPPAVAKNIQYF. The CDR3 region has the DNA TGTGCCAGCAGCCCTCCGGCTGTAGCCAAAAACATTCAGTACTTC.

This clonotype was detected a few times. The gene calls are TRBV21-1 and TRBJ2-7; TRBD1 is the table's D call, not checked against the DNA. TRBV21-1 is recorded as a pseudogene. CDR3 length: 15 residues. The CDR3 protein is CASSKDRRGTYEQYF. In DNA, the CDR3 is TGTGCCAGCAGCAAAGACCGTCGGGGGACCTACGAGCAGTACTTC.

The J gene is TRBJ2-2, the V gene TRBV5-1, with unresolved D. In germline, CDR1 is SGHRS, CDR2 YFSETQ. Between the trimmed V and J ends, which lost 0 bases and 0 bases, there was a span of 12 bases. The CDR3 has 17 amino acids. The CDR3 here is CASSLAISGSNTGELFF. DNA of the CDR3: TGCGCCAGCAGCTTGGCGATATCAGGCTCGAACACCGGGGAGCTGTTTTTT.

This clonotype turned up a few times. The genes are TRBV29-1 and TRBJ2-2, with 9 bases fitting TRBD2. The CDR3 is made up of 13 amino acids. Trimming removed 3 bases from V and 8 bases from J; junction bases left unmatched: 4. Germline V gives CDR1 SQVTM, CDR2 ANQGSEA. CDR3 residues: CSVENSGSGELFF. The CDR3 coding sequence is TGCAGCGTTGAGAATAGCGGGAGTGGGGAGCTGTTTTTT.

A few counts support this clonotype. The chain has TRBV11-2 and TRBJ2-3, with 16 bases fitting TRBD2. The CDR3 runs to 19 residues. From germline, CDR1 is SGHAT and CDR2 FQNNGV. With V trimmed by 4 bases and J by 7 bases, 14 bases remained unmatched. In nucleotides, the CDR3 is TGTGCCAGCAGCTCACTACCCGGGACTAGCGGGGGGGCAGCGAATACGCAGTATTTT. This translates into CASSSLPGTSGGAANTQYF.

The chain uses TRBV5-1 and TRBJ1-3; the match to TRBD1 covers 9 bases. This CDR3 is 15 amino acids long. Germline values: CDR1 SGHRS, CDR2 YFSETQ. V lost 5 bases and J lost 1; bases outside the gene matches: 4. The DNA of the CDR3 is TGCGCCAGCAGGGGACAGGGAATGTCTGGAAACACCATATATTTT. The encoded protein is CASRGQGMSGNTIYF.